This TCR beta chain was sequenced in a study of blood T cell repertoires in COVID-19. In the study overall: Donors in the United States, Italy and Spain gave samples during acute or convalescent COVID-19. T cells, B-cell-depleted T cells, or PBMCs provided the cDNA or gDNA that served as material.

This CDR3 is 15 amino acids long. Germline CDR1 and CDR2: MDHEN and SYDVKM. V gave up 3 bases and J gave up 7 bases; unmatched junction bases: 8. As originally analysed: By means of reference gene primer amplification, nucleated cell counts were estimated. TCRdb keeps only in-frame clones here, not all; method: immunoSEQ multiplex PCR. V and J calls and clone size are those listed in that table; D and trimming were worked out from the DNA. This repertoire shows 97,000 or so clones, around four fifths found once; its top ten account for about 9%. The specimen sequenced was peripheral blood. This sequence was found in a man aged 60 to 69 with active or convalescent COVID-19. The chain is built from TRBV28 and TRBJ1-2; 10 bases match TRBD1. The CDR3 here is CASSFTRDRGGGYTF. CDR3 nucleotide sequence: TGTGCCAGCAGTTTTACTCGGGACAGGGGAGGTGGCTACACCTTC.